This T cell receptor (beta chain) was recorded in a study of lymphopenia after photon versus proton radiotherapy. Of note for this clone: What it binds is unknown.

Findings and caveats of the study: Oligoclonal CD8+ Temra expansion after nadir drove photon patients' diversity drop.

Method: immunoSEQ multiplex PCR; TCRdb's copy keeps in-frame clones and lacks some. The sample has about 70,000 clones; about 90% are singletons. After removal of 2 bases from V and 5 bases from J, the junction contained 7 bases not matched to a gene. Germline CDR1 is WSHSY and CDR2 is SAAADI. The CDR3 spans 17 residues. This chain uses TRBV10-2 with TRBJ2-3, with 13 bases lining up with TRBD2. Sequences were derived from peripheral blood, sampled from a patient treated with proton-based radiotherapy. The sequence came from a man older than 75 with esophageal cancer. The CDR3 protein is CASSEGGLAGTIDTQYF. In DNA, the CDR3 is TGCGCCAGCAGTGAGGGGGGACTAGCGGGAACCATAGATACGCAGTATTTT.